The 13 T cell receptor beta chains presented below share a single source sample, sequenced in a study of CD8 T cells in Susac syndrome. RNA totalling roughly 0.45 to 1 ug underwent reverse transcription with random hexamers. TCRdb recomputed calls from the immunoSEQ multiplex PCR reads with MiXCR, one row per CDR3 protein. This sample has some 190,000 distinct CDR3 sequences, with 93% found just once. The sequenced sample was CD4+ T cells from PBMCs. The receptors shown here come from a human donor in good health.

This rearrangement joins TRBV15 to TRBJ1-5, with D perhaps matching TRBD1 (5 bases). The germline V gene encodes CDR1 LNHNV and CDR2 YYDKDF (reference sequence). Trimming left V 1 base short and J 3 bases short, with 16 bases between. The CDR3 is made up of 17 amino acids. The CDR3 sequence: CATSRAWGPGTNQPQHF. The CDR3 bases are TGTGCCACCAGCAGAGCCTGGGGCCCGGGGACCAATCAGCCCCAGCATTTT.

J is TRBJ2-2 and V is TRBV19; D is possibly TRBD1 (6 bases). Germline V gene lookup returns CDR1 LNHDA and CDR2 SQIVND (reference sequence). The CDR3 is 19 residues long. V lost 2 bases and J 0 bases, leaving 19 bases between the germline ends. CDR3 sequence (DNA): TGTGCCAGTAGTATATTCCGGGGACATCGTCCGCCGAACACCGGGGAGCTGTTTTTT. Its protein is CASSIFRGHRPPNTGELFF.

This clonotype was observed once. Mismatch with germline at one junction end may stem from a read error. The chain has TRBV30 and TRBJ2-7, with D maybe TRBD1 (5 bases). This CDR3 spans 14 amino acids. Germline CDR1 reads GTSNPN; CDR2 reads SVGIG (reference sequence). The DNA of the CDR3 is TGTGCCTGGAGTACTTGGGCAGGGCCCTACGTGCAGTACTTC. It specifies CAWSTWAGPYVQYF.

DNA for the CDR3: TGTGCCAGCTCACCAGCAGGGTCGAATCAGCCCCAGCATTTT. It encodes CASSPAGSNQPQHF. The chain is built from TRBV18 and TRBJ1-5; TRBD1 is a possible D gene (5 bases). CDR3 length: 14 residues. Trimming pared 2 bases from V and 4 bases from J, leaving 9 bases between. The germline V gene encodes CDR1 KGHSH and CDR2 LQKENI.

The rearrangement joins TRBV7-3 to TRBJ2-2; 10 bases line up with TRBD2. Germline loops: CDR1 SGHTA, CDR2 FQGTGA. This CDR3 has 16 residues. Losses at the gene ends were 7 bases for V and 0 bases for J; bases not matched to a gene: 5. CDR3 residues: CASTPTSGSNTGELFF. The DNA for the CDR3 is TGTGCCAGCACCCCGACTAGCGGGTCGAACACCGGGGAGCTGTTTTTT.

This clonotype was seen only a few times. This sequence joins TRBV5-1 and TRBJ2-1; 9 bases align to TRBD1. Germline V lookup: CDR1 SGHRS, CDR2 YFSETQ. V dropped 0 bases and J dropped 8; count of bases not matched to a gene: 9. This CDR3 comprises 16 residues. The CDR3 sequence is CASSLDEGQGRDEQFF. In nucleotides, the CDR3 is TGCGCCAGCAGCTTGGATGAAGGACAGGGGAGGGATGAGCAGTTCTTC.

In regard to this clonotype: Germline and junction disagree at one end, which may indicate a read error. CDR3 coding DNA: TGTGCTAGCAGCGGCCCCGGAAGTAGCTTACAGACCCAGTACTTC. It encodes CASSGPGSSLQTQYF. The chain links TRBV7-7 to TRBJ2-5; D perhaps matches TRBD2 (5 bases). CDR1 is SSHAT, CDR2 FNYEAQ, per germline (reference sequence). This CDR3 has 15 residues.

The V gene is TRBV6-5, the J gene TRBJ2-1; 8 positions match TRBD2. Germline trimming cut 4 bases from V and 5 bases from J; bases unmatched to any gene: 10. The CDR3 is 16 residues long. Germline assignment: CDR1 MNHEY and CDR2 SVGAGI. Written as DNA, the CDR3 is TGTGCCAGCAGTTCCCCCTCGGCGGGGGGAAACAATGAGCAGTTCTTC. It codes for CASSSPSAGGNNEQFF.

The chain recombines TRBV6-1 with TRBJ1-2; D remains ambiguous. V dropped 4 bases and J dropped 8 bases, with 5 bases sitting between them. The CDR3 runs 10 residues. From germline, CDR1 is MNHNS and CDR2 SASEGT. The CDR3 spells CASSGGGYTF. The CDR3 region has the DNA TGTGCCAGCAGTGGAGGAGGCTACACCTTC.

Only one count was recorded for this clonotype. This chain joins TRBV30 and TRBJ1-1, with no clear D. CDR1 and CDR2 from the germline V gene are GTSNPN and SVGIG (reference sequence). V gave up 3 bases and J gave up 1 base, with 21 bases separating them. This CDR3 is 17 amino acids long. CDR3 loop: CAWRLFGGRLKNTEAFF. In DNA form, the CDR3 reads TGTGCCTGGAGGCTATTCGGAGGGCGGCTTAAGAACACTGAAGCTTTCTTT.

The V call is TRBV12-3 or TRBV12-4, the J call TRBJ2-1; 7 bases line up with TRBD2. The CDR3 runs to 15 residues. V gave up 0 bases and J gave up 6 bases; unmatched junction bases: 5. CDR3 in amino acids: CASSLAGGLTNEQFF. DNA of the CDR3: TGTGCCAGCAGTTTAGCGGGGGGACTAACCAATGAGCAGTTCTTC.

The chain has TRBV7-2 and TRBJ2-5; the match to TRBD1 covers 11 bases. Germline V gene lookup returns CDR1 SGHTA and CDR2 FQGNSA. The trim removed 5 bases at V and 5 bases at J, leaving 19 bases unmatched. CDR3 size: 19 residues. This CDR3 reads CASSPLLARDRGFRETQYF. The DNA of the CDR3 is TGTGCCAGCAGCCCCCTACTTGCCCGGGACAGGGGGTTTAGGGAGACCCAGTACTTC. The entire variable domain, with the rest obtained from reference TRBV7-2 and TRBJ2-5, is as follows: GAGVSQSPSNKVTEKGKDVELRCDPISGHTALYWYRQSLGQGLEFLIYFQGNSAPDKSGLPSDRFSAERTGGSVSTLTIQRTQQEDSAVYLCASSPLLARDRGFRETQYFGPGTRLLVL.

V and J are TRBV4-1 and TRBJ1-4; possible D gene TRBD1, 6 bases. This CDR3 contains 14 residues. Germline V gene data show CDR1 as MGHRA and CDR2 as YSYEKL. Between the trimmed V and J ends, which lost 1 base and 7 bases, there was a span of 10 bases. The CDR3 is CASSQVNRAEKLFF. The CDR3 DNA reads TGCGCCAGCAGCCAAGTAAACAGGGCTGAAAAACTGTTTTTT.